This is a list of T cell receptor beta chains from one sample in a study of persistence of HIV-infected CD4 T cells. Antigens of these TCRs are unknown. Some clones are missing from TCRdb's copy, which holds only in-frame ones; the method was immunoSEQ multiplex PCR. The sample lists some 58,000 clones, more than 70% occurring once. The sample was CD4+ T cells sorted from PBMCs after approximately 20-hour stimulation, taken from a patient who received antiretroviral therapy. These TCRs come from an adult man with HIV who was CMV-seropositive. CDR3s include the opening cysteine and the closing phenylalanine or tryptophan. D genes are given only for firm matches. The size of a clone is reported for some rows only, either as once, few or many, or as a class for expanded clones.

d_call j_call v_call clone_size cdr3_aa cdr3_nt
TRBD2 TRBJ2-1 TRBV4-1 . CASSQAPIGLANEQFF TGCGCCAGCAGCCAAGCCCCGATCGGACTAGCCAATGAGCAGTTCTTC
. TRBJ2-7 TRBV24-1 . CATSDSGPLSYEQYF TGTGCCACCAGTGATTCGGGACCACTATCCTACGAGCAGTACTTC
. TRBJ1-1 TRBV4-1 . CASSPVGGANTEAFF TGCGCCAGCAGCCCCGTTGGAGGGGCTAACACTGAAGCTTTCTTT
TRBD1 TRBJ1-1 TRBV19 . CASLGQSIVEAFF TGTGCCAGCCTGGGACAGTCGATCGTTGAAGCTTTCTTT
. TRBJ2-2 TRBV28 . CASSQQGRTGELFF TGTGCCAGCAGCCAACAGGGTCGCACCGGGGAGCTGTTTTTT
. TRBJ1-5 TRBV28 . CASSLLQGSGLYSNQPQHF TGTGCCAGCAGTTTACTACAGGGCTCGGGGCTCTATAGCAATCAGCCCCAGCATTTT
. TRBJ2-7 TRBV14 . CASSQSATQRYEQYF TGTGCCAGCAGCCAATCCGCGACTCAGAGGTACGAGCAGTACTTC
. TRBJ2-7 TRBV18 . CASSPTGSSSYEQYF TGTGCCAGCTCACCTACAGGGAGTAGCTCCTACGAGCAGTACTTC
. TRBJ1-1 TRBV11-1 few CASSLARGTNTEAFF TGTGCCAGCAGCTTAGCGCGGGGCACAAACACTGAAGCTTTCTTT
. TRBJ2-7 TRBV18 . CASSLQGSEQYF TGTGCCAGCTCACTCCAGGGCTCCGAGCAGTACTTC
TRBD1 TRBJ2-7 TRBV10-1 . CASSETGGSYEQYF TGCGCCAGCAGTGAGACAGGGGGCTCCTACGAGCAGTACTTC
. TRBJ1-2 TRBV2 few CASSVQIGEVNGYTF TGTGCCAGCAGTGTACAAATTGGGGAGGTAAATGGCTACACCTTC
. TRBJ1-6 TRBV5-1 few CASSYTDNSPLHF TGCGCCAGCAGCTACACAGATAATTCACCCCTCCACTTT
. TRBJ1-2 TRBV6-6 . CASSPPRSQEGYGYTF TGTGCCAGCAGCCCCCCGAGATCCCAAGAGGGCTATGGCTACACCTTC
. TRBJ2-1 TRBV7-9 once CASSLVGRSESSYNEQFF TGTGCCAGCAGCTTAGTAGGTAGGTCGGAGAGCTCCTACAATGAGCAGTTCTTC
TRBD1 TRBJ1-4 TRBV4-1 . CASSLSGQVNEKLFF TGCGCCAGCAGCCTCTCGGGACAGGTTAATGAAAAACTGTTTTTT
. TRBJ2-3 TRBV7-8 . CASSPREDTQYF TGTGCCAGCAGCCCCAGGGAAGATACGCAGTATTTT
TRBD2 TRBJ2-3 TRBV6-2/TRBV6-3 . CASSYSMVAGGLGADTQYF TGTGCCAGCAGTTACTCGATGGTAGCGGGGGGGCTCGGCGCAGATACGCAGTATTTT
. TRBJ1-2 TRBV19 . CASVGPRANYGYTF TGTGCCAGTGTCGGGCCTCGGGCTAACTATGGCTACACCTTC
. TRBJ2-2 TRBV19 . CASSMGLSFGTGELFF TGTGCCAGTAGTATGGGGCTATCTTTCGGAACCGGGGAGCTGTTTTTT
TRBD1 TRBJ1-2 TRBV20-1 . CSASVGQGASGYTF TGCAGTGCTAGTGTTGGTCAGGGGGCGTCTGGCTACACCTTC
TRBD1 TRBJ1-3 TRBV29-1 few CSVGDRLSGNTIYF TGCAGCGTGGGGGACAGACTCTCTGGAAACACCATATATTTT
. TRBJ1-1 TRBV6-1 . CASSESPWTVMNTEAFF TGTGCCAGCAGTGAATCCCCTTGGACTGTGATGAACACTGAAGCTTTCTTT
. TRBJ1-2 TRBV5-1 . CASSLGSGKANYGYTF TGCGCCAGCAGCTTGGGAAGCGGTAAAGCTAACTATGGCTACACCTTC
. TRBJ1-1 TRBV19 . CASSRRGDTEAFF TGTGCCAGTAGTAGGAGGGGGGACACTGAAGCTTTCTTT
. TRBJ2-4 TRBV4-1 . CASSQVGQGAKNIQYF TGCGCCAGCAGCCAAGTGGGGCAGGGGGCCAAAAACATTCAGTACTTC
TRBD1 TRBJ1-1 TRBV7-9 . CASSFRTGMNTEAFF TGTGCCAGCAGCTTTCGGACAGGGATGAACACTGAAGCTTTCTTT
. TRBJ2-2 TRBV5-5 once CASSLQGNTGELFF TGTGCCAGCAGCTTGCAGGGGAACACCGGGGAGCTGTTTTTT
TRBD2 TRBJ2-7 TRBV28 . CASSLLTSGGAYEQYF TGTGCCAGCAGTTTATTAACTAGCGGGGGGGCCTACGAGCAGTACTTC
TRBD1 TRBJ1-6 TRBV27 . CASSLRTGEGSPLHF TGTGCCAGCAGTCTTAGGACAGGGGAAGGGTCACCCCTCCACTTT
. TRBJ2-3 TRBV19 few CASSIDTRSTDTQYF TGTGCCAGTAGTATAGACACCCGAAGCACAGATACGCAGTATTTT
. TRBJ1-4 TRBV29-1 . CSVRGVDEKLFF TGCAGCGTCCGGGGGGTTGATGAAAAACTGTTTTTT
. TRBJ1-3 TRBV28 . CASRQGQIGNTIYF TGTGCCAGCAGGCAAGGACAGATTGGAAACACCATATATTTT
. TRBJ1-6 TRBV19 few CASSMTAPTVGGNSPLHF TGTGCCAGTAGTATGACGGCCCCCACAGTGGGGGGGAATTCACCCCTCCACTTT
. TRBJ1-5 TRBV19 . CASSMDARNQPQHF TGTGCCAGTAGTATGGATGCCCGCAATCAGCCCCAGCATTTT
. TRBJ1-6 TRBV2 . CATTRDSYNSPLHF TGTGCCACCACCAGGGACTCCTATAATTCACCCCTCCACTTT
. TRBJ1-3 TRBV11-2 . CASSFPGLSSGNTIYF TGTGCCAGCAGCTTTCCGGGACTCTCCTCTGGAAACACCATATATTTT
. TRBJ1-3 TRBV9 . CASSGYGEGTGNTIYF TGTGCCAGCAGTGGATATGGGGAGGGGACTGGAAACACCATATATTTT
. TRBJ1-1 TRBV18 once CASSSSTGNTEAFF TGTGCCAGCTCATCCTCGACAGGGAACACTGAAGCTTTCTTT
. TRBJ2-7 TRBV7-2 . CASSRPTLHEQYF TGTGCCAGCAGCCGTCCTACCTTACACGAGCAGTACTTC
. TRBJ2-7 TRBV21-1 . CASSKARRVMCYEQYF TGTGCCAGCAGCAAAGCGCGGAGGGTAATGTGCTACGAGCAGTACTTC
. TRBJ1-2 TRBV5-5 few CASSLEPGADYGYTF TGTGCCAGCAGCTTGGAGCCAGGGGCAGACTATGGCTACACCTTC
. TRBJ1-6 TRBV27 . CASSFSNSPLHF TGTGCCAGCAGTTTCTCTAATTCACCCCTCCACTTT